This T cell receptor (beta chain) appears in the sequencing data of a study of radiotherapy plus CTLA-4 blockade in lung cancer. The CDR3 sequence is 15 residues long. The germline CDR1 and CDR2 sequences are KGHSH and LQKENI. Trimming at V came to 4 bases and at J to 2 bases, leaving 4 bases not matched to a gene. Comments on this clone: What it binds is unknown.

Focal radiation and CTLA-4 blockade (ipilimumab) were tested in chemo-refractory metastatic non-small-cell lung cancer patients. Regarding the study as a whole: Early clonal dynamics of blood T cells, together with interferon-beta, were reported as the best response predictor.

Only in-frame clones appear in the TCRdb table, and some are missing; sequencing was by immunoSEQ multiplex PCR. The sample gives 90,000 or so clones, 83% of which show up once; 0.65% to 1% is in the top ten. The V gene is TRBV18, the J gene TRBJ2-3, with TRBD1 matching 9 bases. The sample consisted of peripheral blood, taken from a patient treated with radiotherapy plus ipilimumab. This TCR was sampled from a human donor with non-small cell lung cancer who had stable disease on radiotherapy plus ipilimumab. CDR3 amino acids: CASSQRTGDTDTQYF. The CDR3 DNA follows: TGTGCCAGCTCACAAAGGACAGGGGACACAGATACGCAGTATTTT.